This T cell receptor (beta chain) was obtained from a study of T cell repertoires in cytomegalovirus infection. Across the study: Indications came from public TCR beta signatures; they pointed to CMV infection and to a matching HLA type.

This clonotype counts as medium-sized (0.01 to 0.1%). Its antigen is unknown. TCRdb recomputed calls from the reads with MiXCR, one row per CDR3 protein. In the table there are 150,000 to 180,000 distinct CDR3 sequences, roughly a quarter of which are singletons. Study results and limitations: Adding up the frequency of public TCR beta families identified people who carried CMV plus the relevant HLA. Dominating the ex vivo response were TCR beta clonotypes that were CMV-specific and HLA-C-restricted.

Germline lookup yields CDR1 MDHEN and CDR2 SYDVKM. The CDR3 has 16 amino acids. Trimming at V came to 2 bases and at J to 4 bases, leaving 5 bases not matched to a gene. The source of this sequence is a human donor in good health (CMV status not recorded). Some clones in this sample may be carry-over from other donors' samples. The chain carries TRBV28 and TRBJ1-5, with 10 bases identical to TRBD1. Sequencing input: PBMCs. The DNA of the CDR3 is TGTGCCAGCAGTTTACCCGGGACAGGGGTAAATCAGCCCCAGCATTTT. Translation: CASSLPGTGVNQPQHF. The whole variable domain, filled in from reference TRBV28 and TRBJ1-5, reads DVKVTQSSRYLVKRTGEKVFLECVQDMDHENMFWYRQDPGLGLRLIYFSYDVKMKEKGDIPEGYSVSREKKERFSLILESASTNQTSMYLCASSLPGTGVNQPQHFGDGTRLSIL.